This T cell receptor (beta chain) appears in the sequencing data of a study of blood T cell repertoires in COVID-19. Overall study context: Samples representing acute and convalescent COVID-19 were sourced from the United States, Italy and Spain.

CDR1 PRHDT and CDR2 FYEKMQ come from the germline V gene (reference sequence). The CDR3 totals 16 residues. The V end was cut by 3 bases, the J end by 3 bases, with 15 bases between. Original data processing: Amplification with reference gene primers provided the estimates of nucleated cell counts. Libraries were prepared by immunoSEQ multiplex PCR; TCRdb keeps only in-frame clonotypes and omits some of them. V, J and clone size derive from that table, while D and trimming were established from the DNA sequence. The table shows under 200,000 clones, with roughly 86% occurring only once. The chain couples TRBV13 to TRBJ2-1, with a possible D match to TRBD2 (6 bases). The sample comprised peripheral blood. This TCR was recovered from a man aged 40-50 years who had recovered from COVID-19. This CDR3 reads CASSFRSGSRYNEQFF. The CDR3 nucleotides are TGTGCCAGCAGCTTTAGGTCCGGGAGCCGCTACAATGAGCAGTTCTTC.